What follows is one TCR beta chain and its context. This clonotype was found many times. Its antigen has not been determined. Base qualities are missing; no much larger clone stands one base away. The germline V gene sets CDR1 to SGHTA and CDR2 to FQGNSA. V and J are truncated by 2 bases and 5 bases respectively, leaving an intervening sequence of 6 bases. The CDR3 covers 12 residues, taking in both the cysteine and the phenylalanine. Solely the CDR3 DNA is kept, with 36 bases framed from the first base. The protocol used for the library was PCR. The sequencer was an Illumina HiSeq 2500. Molecular barcoding was employed in the preparation of TCR libraries, with unique molecular identifiers being used to normalize TCRbeta repertoire quantification. TCRdb trimmed public reads at Q25 via fastp, called clones via MiXCR and kept in-frame beta chains. Every distinct CDR3 protein forms one entry, paired with its most common genes and DNA. In all, the sample holds about 640,000 distinct CDR3 sequences, and 10% to 15% of those were seen once. The top ten constitute approximately 2% of the sample.

The data derive from a study of T-cell reconstitution after alpha-beta-depleted transplantation in children (TCRdb year 2016). About the full investigation: T-cell immune reconstitution after TCRalphabeta/CD19-depleted allogeneic hematopoietic cell transplantation in children was quantitatively tracked in the study by means of TCR repertoire profiling. Beyond this particular receptor, the publication reports: Over the following months the frequencies of hyperexpanded clones went down, and after one year T-cell counts and TCRbeta diversity were mostly credited to newly produced T cells. The apparently early recovery of alphabetaT-cell counts about two months after transplant reportedly depended on only several hundred rapidly expanded clones that came from non-depleted graft cells. In some patients, the high TCRbeta diversity seen at day 60 was put down to recipient T cells and intrathymic progenitors that had survived conditioning.

The sample's treatment or condition, from its label and the paper: allogeneic hematopoietic cell transplantation with graft depleted of TCRalphabeta T cells and CD19 B cells. The children who served as transplant recipients had been given grafts of TCRalphabeta/CD19-depleted allogeneic hematopoietic cells. The sequencing here drew on PBMCs, mostly from graft donor cells, taken 360 days after TCRalphabeta/CD19-depleted stem cell transplant. The chain joins TRBV7-2 to TRBJ2-5, with no D gene named confidently. This clonotype was obtained from a male patient younger than 18 who had a stem cell transplant for acute myeloid leukemia, so the T cells may come from the graft donor. The DNA sequence follows: TGTGCCAGCAGCTTAATCTGGGAGACCCAGTACTTC. The resulting protein is CASSLIWETQYF.